Listed below are T cell receptor beta chains from one sample, sequenced in a study of response to subunit inactivated influenza vaccine. TCRdb itself ran the RT-PCR reads through MiXCR, one entry per CDR3 protein. The sample includes 750,000 to 850,000 distinct CDR3 sequences, roughly 18% of them seen just once. Sequenced material: PBMCs from blood, taken 4 to 6 days after vaccination. The origin of the receptors is a man aged 50-60 years who received an inactivated influenza vaccine. Each CDR3 is given with its conserved first and last residue. A clone size is listed for some rows: how often the clone was seen (once, few, many), or a class if it is expanded.

v_call: TRBV7-6; clone_size: once; j_call: TRBJ1-6; cdr3_aa: CASSVSGTGGSPLHF
v_call: TRBV5-1; clone_size: few; j_call: TRBJ2-1; cdr3_aa: CASSLAVGQGTLEQFF
v_call: TRBV20-1; clone_size: NA; j_call: TRBJ2-2; cdr3_aa: CSASRTSSILTGELFF
v_call: TRBV5-1; clone_size: many; j_call: TRBJ2-3; cdr3_aa: CASSSRQPGPSTDTQYF
v_call: TRBV28; clone_size: few; j_call: TRBJ2-3; cdr3_aa: CASSLKRGGAASSLDTQYF
v_call: TRBV9; clone_size: few; j_call: TRBJ2-5; cdr3_aa: CASSVDKGTQYF
v_call: TRBV3-1; clone_size: NA; j_call: TRBJ2-3; cdr3_aa: CASSQTSVPGTDTQYF
v_call: TRBV19; clone_size: NA; j_call: TRBJ2-7; cdr3_aa: CASSTSRDFRTYEQYF
v_call: TRBV6-1; clone_size: NA; j_call: TRBJ2-7; cdr3_aa: CASSPPGGPAYEQYF
v_call: TRBV5-1; clone_size: NA; j_call: TRBJ2-5; cdr3_aa: CASSLARASGSQETQYF
v_call: TRBV14; clone_size: NA; j_call: TRBJ2-1; cdr3_aa: CASSQLEVYYNEQFF
v_call: TRBV4-3; clone_size: few; j_call: TRBJ2-5; cdr3_aa: CASSQGSGHEETQYF
v_call: TRBV6-2/TRBV6-3; clone_size: NA; j_call: TRBJ2-6; cdr3_aa: CASRQGGSGANVLTF
v_call: TRBV3-1; clone_size: few; j_call: TRBJ2-5; cdr3_aa: CASSQMTGSQETQYF
v_call: TRBV20-1; clone_size: few; j_call: TRBJ2-3; cdr3_aa: CSAGFLSTDTQYF
v_call: TRBV10-3; clone_size: NA; j_call: TRBJ2-7; cdr3_aa: CAISLDGYEQYF
v_call: TRBV14; clone_size: few; j_call: TRBJ2-2; cdr3_aa: CASSQALRQDTGELFF
v_call: TRBV24-1; clone_size: few; j_call: TRBJ2-2; cdr3_aa: CATSEKFSGELFF
v_call: TRBV6-5; clone_size: many; j_call: TRBJ2-1; cdr3_aa: CASSSNRVSSYNEQFF
v_call: TRBV7-9; clone_size: many; j_call: TRBJ2-7; cdr3_aa: CASSLSHEQYF
v_call: TRBV6-5; clone_size: few; j_call: TRBJ2-7; cdr3_aa: CASSYSGSWEEYF
v_call: TRBV12-3/TRBV12-4; clone_size: many; j_call: TRBJ2-3; cdr3_aa: CASSLGPGQGPYF
v_call: TRBV4-1; clone_size: few; j_call: TRBJ2-3; cdr3_aa: CASSLGTSGESTDTQYF
v_call: TRBV28; clone_size: many; j_call: TRBJ2-6; cdr3_aa: CASSESSGANVLTF
v_call: TRBV28; clone_size: NA; j_call: TRBJ2-2; cdr3_aa: CASSVLRSLSYRVGDTGELFF
v_call: TRBV20-1; clone_size: few; j_call: TRBJ2-4; cdr3_aa: CSARDGASDRGFLLAKNIQYF
v_call: TRBV7-2; clone_size: few; j_call: TRBJ2-2; cdr3_aa: CASSLARSTGELFF
v_call: TRBV10-3; clone_size: few; j_call: TRBJ1-2; cdr3_aa: CAITGQGTGGYTF
v_call: TRBV20-1; clone_size: NA; j_call: TRBJ2-7; cdr3_aa: CSAVRSGTWEQYF
v_call: TRBV10-3; clone_size: NA; j_call: TRBJ1-2; cdr3_aa: CAISEGLGGYGYTF
v_call: TRBV20-1; clone_size: many; j_call: TRBJ2-1; cdr3_aa: CSARGLLQQNEQFF
v_call: TRBV4-1; clone_size: few; j_call: TRBJ1-1; cdr3_aa: CASSSAQNTEAFF
v_call: TRBV5-1; clone_size: NA; j_call: TRBJ2-5; cdr3_aa: CASSEGLPQETQYF
v_call: TRBV11-3; clone_size: few; j_call: TRBJ2-1; cdr3_aa: CASSLGDFSGRATEQFF
v_call: TRBV12-3/TRBV12-4; clone_size: NA; j_call: TRBJ2-3; cdr3_aa: CASSPAGRGDRHDTQYF
v_call: TRBV28; clone_size: NA; j_call: TRBJ1-2; cdr3_aa: CASSLQGSHGYTF
v_call: TRBV2; clone_size: few; j_call: TRBJ2-3; cdr3_aa: CASSEVLAGTDTQYF
v_call: TRBV2; clone_size: NA; j_call: TRBJ2-2; cdr3_aa: CASSVTGLGTGELFF
v_call: TRBV12-3/TRBV12-4; clone_size: few; j_call: TRBJ1-6; cdr3_aa: CASSFQNSPLHF
v_call: TRBV29-1; clone_size: NA; j_call: TRBJ2-7; cdr3_aa: CSVLGTGITYEQYF
v_call: TRBV6-1; clone_size: few; j_call: TRBJ1-4; cdr3_aa: CASRTTGGGEKLFF
v_call: TRBV5-1; clone_size: NA; j_call: TRBJ2-4; cdr3_aa: CASSLSGTAILTKNIQYF
v_call: TRBV6-5; clone_size: NA; j_call: TRBJ2-3; cdr3_aa: CASSNVQRGGGEDTQYF
v_call: TRBV19; clone_size: NA; j_call: TRBJ2-7; cdr3_aa: CASSPGASGTREQYF
v_call: TRBV7-9; clone_size: NA; j_call: TRBJ1-4; cdr3_aa: CASSLSSPQGLFF
v_call: TRBV7-8; clone_size: few; j_call: TRBJ2-5; cdr3_aa: CASSSGQGRGQETQYF
v_call: TRBV20-1; clone_size: NA; j_call: TRBJ1-3; cdr3_aa: CSARAWVPGSSGNTIYF
v_call: TRBV7-8; clone_size: NA; j_call: TRBJ1-2; cdr3_aa: CASSPGWDSGYGYTF
v_call: TRBV15; clone_size: few; j_call: TRBJ1-2; cdr3_aa: CATSRDFGVGYGYTF
v_call: TRBV6-5; clone_size: NA; j_call: TRBJ2-3; cdr3_aa: CASSYARGGTDTQYF
v_call: TRBV14; clone_size: few; j_call: TRBJ2-7; cdr3_aa: CASSQVVGTAYEQYF
v_call: TRBV28; clone_size: NA; j_call: TRBJ2-3; cdr3_aa: CASRWDRGDLDTQYF
v_call: TRBV18; clone_size: NA; j_call: TRBJ2-3; cdr3_aa: CASSPKDTQYF